The sequence of this T cell receptor beta chain was determined in a study of blood T cell repertoires in COVID-19. This clone was seen more than once but under ten times. Sequencing used immunoSEQ multiplex PCR; TCRdb keeps in-frame clones, though not all of them. Seen here are about 210,000 clones, roughly 87% observed once, and the top ten hold around a tenth. The sequencing input was PBMCs or T cells enriched from blood (not recorded which). The clonotype comes from a man aged 18 to 29 with acute COVID-19.

The CDR3 DNA reads TGTGCCAGCAAGACCCAAACAGGGGGACGCACGACCTTATACTATGGCTACACCTTC. Translation gives CASKTQTGGRTTLYYGYTF. The chain carries TRBV28 and TRBJ1-2; 8 nucleotides align to TRBD1. The CDR3 extends over 19 amino acids. V dropped 7 bases and J dropped 3; count of bases not matched to a gene: 22. Germline CDR1 MDHEN, CDR2 SYDVKM.